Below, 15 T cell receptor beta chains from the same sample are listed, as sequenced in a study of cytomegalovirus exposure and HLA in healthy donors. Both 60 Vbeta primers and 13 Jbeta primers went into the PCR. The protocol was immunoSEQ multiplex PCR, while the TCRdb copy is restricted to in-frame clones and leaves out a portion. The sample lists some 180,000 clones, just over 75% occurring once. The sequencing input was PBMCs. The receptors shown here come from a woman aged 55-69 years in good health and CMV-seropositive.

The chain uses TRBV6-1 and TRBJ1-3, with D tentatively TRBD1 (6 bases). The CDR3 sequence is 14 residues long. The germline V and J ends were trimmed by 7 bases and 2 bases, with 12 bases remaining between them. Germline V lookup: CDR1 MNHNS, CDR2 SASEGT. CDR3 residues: CASIRTATGNTIYF. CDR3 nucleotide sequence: TGTGCCAGCATCCGGACAGCCACTGGAAACACCATATATTTT.

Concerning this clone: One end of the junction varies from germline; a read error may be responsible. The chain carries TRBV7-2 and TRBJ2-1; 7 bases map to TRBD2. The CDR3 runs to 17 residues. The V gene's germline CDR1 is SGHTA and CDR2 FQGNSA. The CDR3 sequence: CVSSPQTGDYLNNEQFF. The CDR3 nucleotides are TGTGTCAGCAGCCCCCAGACCGGGGACTACCTAAACAATGAGCAGTTCTTC.

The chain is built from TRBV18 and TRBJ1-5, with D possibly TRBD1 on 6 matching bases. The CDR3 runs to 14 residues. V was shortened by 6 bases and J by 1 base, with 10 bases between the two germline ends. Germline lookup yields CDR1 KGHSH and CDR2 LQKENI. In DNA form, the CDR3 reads TGTGCCAGCTCCGGGGGGGCGAGCAATCAGCCCCAGCATTTT. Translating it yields CASSGGASNQPQHF.

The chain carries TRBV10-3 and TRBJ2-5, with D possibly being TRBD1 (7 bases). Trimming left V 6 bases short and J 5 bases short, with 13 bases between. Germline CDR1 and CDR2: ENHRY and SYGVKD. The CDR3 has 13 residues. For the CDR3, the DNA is TGTGCCATCAGACCGACAGGGAGGGAGACCCAGTACTTC. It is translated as CAIRPTGRETQYF.

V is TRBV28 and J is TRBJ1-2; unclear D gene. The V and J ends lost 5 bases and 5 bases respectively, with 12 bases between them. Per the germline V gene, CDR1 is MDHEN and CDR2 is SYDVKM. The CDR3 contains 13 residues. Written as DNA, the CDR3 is TGTGCCAGCAGTCGAGGCCACCTTTATGGCTACACCTTC. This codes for CASSRGHLYGYTF.

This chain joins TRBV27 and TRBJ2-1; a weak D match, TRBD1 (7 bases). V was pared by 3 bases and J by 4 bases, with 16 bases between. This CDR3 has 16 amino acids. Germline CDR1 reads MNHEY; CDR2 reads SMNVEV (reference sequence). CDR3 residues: CASSFGSRDRYNEQFF. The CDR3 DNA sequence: TGTGCCAGCAGTTTCGGGAGTCGGGACAGATACAATGAGCAGTTCTTC.

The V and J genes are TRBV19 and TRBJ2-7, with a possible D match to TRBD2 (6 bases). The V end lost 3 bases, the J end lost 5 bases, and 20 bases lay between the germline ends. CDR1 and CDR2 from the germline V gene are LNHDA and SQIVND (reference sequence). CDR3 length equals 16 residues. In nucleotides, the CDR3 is TGTGCCAGTAGTATTGGGGGAGGACACTTTTCCCACGAGCAGTACTTC. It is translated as CASSIGGGHFSHEQYF.

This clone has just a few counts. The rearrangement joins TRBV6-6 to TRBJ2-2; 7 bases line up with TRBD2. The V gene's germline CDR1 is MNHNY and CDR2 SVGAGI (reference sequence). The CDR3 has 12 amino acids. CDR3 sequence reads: CAGEGSTGELFF. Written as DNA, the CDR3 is TGTGCAGGGGAGGGCTCCACCGGGGAGCTGTTTTTT.

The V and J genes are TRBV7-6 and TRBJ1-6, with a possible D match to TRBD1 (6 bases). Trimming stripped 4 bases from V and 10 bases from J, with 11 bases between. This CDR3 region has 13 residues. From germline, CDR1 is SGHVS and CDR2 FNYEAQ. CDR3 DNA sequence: TGTGCCAGCAGCTCAACAGGGAACTCACCCCTCCACTTT. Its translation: CASSSTGNSPLHF.

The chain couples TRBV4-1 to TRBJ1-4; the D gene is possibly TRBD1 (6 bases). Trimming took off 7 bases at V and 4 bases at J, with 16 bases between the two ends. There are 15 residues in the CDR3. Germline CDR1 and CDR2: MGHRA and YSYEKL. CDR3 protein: CASTEEQGRNEKLFF. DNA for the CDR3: TGCGCCAGCACCGAAGAACAGGGTCGTAATGAAAAACTGTTTTTT.

The CDR3 DNA is TGTGCCAGCAGCTTAGCTAGCGTACTCATAAATGAGCAGTTCTTC. Translating it yields CASSLASVLINEQFF. V usage is TRBV11-2 and J usage is TRBJ2-1, with D possibly being TRBD2 (6 bases). Trimming stripped 1 base from V and 7 bases from J, with 14 bases between. The CDR3 covers 15 residues. In germline, CDR1 is SGHAT, CDR2 FQNNGV.

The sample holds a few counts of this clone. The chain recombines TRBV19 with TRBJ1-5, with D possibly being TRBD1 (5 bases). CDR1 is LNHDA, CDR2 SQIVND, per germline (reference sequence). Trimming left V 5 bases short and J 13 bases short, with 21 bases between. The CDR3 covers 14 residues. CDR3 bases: TGTGCCAGTAGTTCCCGTCCCCGGGGGGATTGGCAGCATTTT. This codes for CASSSRPRGDWQHF.

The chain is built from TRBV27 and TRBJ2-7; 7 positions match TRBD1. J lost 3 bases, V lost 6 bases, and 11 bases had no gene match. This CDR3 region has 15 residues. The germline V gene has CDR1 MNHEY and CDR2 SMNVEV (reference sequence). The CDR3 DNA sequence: TGTGCCAGCAGCTTACAACAGGGGACGGTCTACGAGCAGTACTTC. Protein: CASSLQQGTVYEQYF.

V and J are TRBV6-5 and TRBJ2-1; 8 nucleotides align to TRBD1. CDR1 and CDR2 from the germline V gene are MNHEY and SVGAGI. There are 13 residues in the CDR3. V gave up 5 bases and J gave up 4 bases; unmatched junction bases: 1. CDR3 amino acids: CASSDRGYNEQFF. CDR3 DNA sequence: TGTGCCAGCAGTGACAGGGGATACAATGAGCAGTTCTTC.

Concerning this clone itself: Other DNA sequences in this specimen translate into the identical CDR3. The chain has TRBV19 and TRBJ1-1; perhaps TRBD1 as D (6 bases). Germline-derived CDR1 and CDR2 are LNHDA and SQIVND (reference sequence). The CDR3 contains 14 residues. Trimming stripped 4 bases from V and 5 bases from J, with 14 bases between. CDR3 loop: CASSRRGGVTEAFF. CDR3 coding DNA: TGTGCCAGTAGTAGAAGAGGGGGAGTGACTGAAGCTTTCTTT.